These T cell receptor beta chains were read from a single sample in a study of blood T cells in healthy people across ages. Using its own MiXCR run on the 5' RACE reads, TCRdb lists one record per CDR3 protein. This sample has about 500,000 distinct CDR3 sequences; less than 25% occur once, and the top ten carry under 9%. The same sample was also studied in work on T cells of mothers and their children.

The sample taken for sequencing was blood. These receptors all come from a boy aged 10-17 years in good health. The CDR3 runs from the conserved cysteine through the conserved F or W. Each record gives: V gene, J gene, CDR3 protein.

TRBV5-5,TRBJ2-7,CASSSAGLAYEQYF
TRBV6-2/TRBV6-3,TRBJ2-1,CASSYPRTVINEQFF
TRBV29-1,TRBJ2-1,CSVAGGRPLAYNEQFF
TRBV29-1,TRBJ2-4,CSVVPDSEAKNIQYF
TRBV12-3/TRBV12-4,TRBJ2-7,CASSWTGVSYEQYF
TRBV9,TRBJ2-7,CADKGGRTYEQYF
TRBV19,NA,CASTQGGYNEQFF
TRBV7-9,TRBJ2-7,CASSLRGTSGRKYF
TRBV4-3,TRBJ2-2,CASSPSRGQGGELFF
TRBV11-2,TRBJ2-5,CASRVQGLQETQYF
TRBV2,NA,CASSPGGRLYEQYF
TRBV2,TRBJ1-4,CASSEPGQSEKLFF
TRBV20-1,TRBJ2-7,CSAPGGALSYEQYF
TRBV5-1,TRBJ2-1,CASSVQEDEQFF
TRBV28,TRBJ2-5,CASSLLETQYF
TRBV12-3/TRBV12-4,TRBJ2-1,CASSFSELHNEQFF
TRBV20-1,TRBJ2-1,CSASRQDKNNGQFF
TRBV20-1,TRBJ1-2,CSARDPGTGNYGYTF
TRBV2,TRBJ2-1,CASSDPSGSSYNEQFF
TRBV20-1,TRBJ2-1,CSARDRETSGSLRSYNEQFF
TRBV2,TRBJ2-3,CASSAEATDTQYF
TRBV15,TRBJ2-5,CATSRGGQGGRQETQYF
TRBV5-1,NA,CASSLGEGQGFYEQFF
TRBV4-1,TRBJ2-1,CASSQDSEQFF